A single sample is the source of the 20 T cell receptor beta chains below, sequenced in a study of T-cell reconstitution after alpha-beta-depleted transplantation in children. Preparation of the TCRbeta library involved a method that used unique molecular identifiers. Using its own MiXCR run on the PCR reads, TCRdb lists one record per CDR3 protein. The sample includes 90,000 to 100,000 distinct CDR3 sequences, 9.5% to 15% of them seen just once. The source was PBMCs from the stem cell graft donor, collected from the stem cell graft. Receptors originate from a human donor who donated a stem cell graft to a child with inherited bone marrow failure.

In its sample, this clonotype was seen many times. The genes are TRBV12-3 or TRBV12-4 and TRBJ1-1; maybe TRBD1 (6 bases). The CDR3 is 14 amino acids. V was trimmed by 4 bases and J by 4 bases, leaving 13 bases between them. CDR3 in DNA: TGTGCCAGCAGTTACCGGGACATAGGCACTGAAGCTTTCTTT. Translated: CASSYRDIGTEAFF.

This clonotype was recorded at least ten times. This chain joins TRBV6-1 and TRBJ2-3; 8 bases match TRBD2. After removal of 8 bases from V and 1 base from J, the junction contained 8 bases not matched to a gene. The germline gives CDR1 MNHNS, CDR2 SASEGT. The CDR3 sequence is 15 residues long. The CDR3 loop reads CASRNSGARTDTQYF. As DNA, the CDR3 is TGTGCCAGCCGTAATAGCGGGGCCCGCACAGATACGCAGTATTTT.

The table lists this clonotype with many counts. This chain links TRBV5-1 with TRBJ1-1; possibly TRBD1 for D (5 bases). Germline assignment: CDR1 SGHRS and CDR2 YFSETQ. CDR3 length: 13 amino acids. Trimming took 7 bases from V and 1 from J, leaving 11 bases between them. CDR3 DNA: TGCGCCAGCGTACAGGACCAGAACACTGAAGCTTTCTTT. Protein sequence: CASVQDQNTEAFF.

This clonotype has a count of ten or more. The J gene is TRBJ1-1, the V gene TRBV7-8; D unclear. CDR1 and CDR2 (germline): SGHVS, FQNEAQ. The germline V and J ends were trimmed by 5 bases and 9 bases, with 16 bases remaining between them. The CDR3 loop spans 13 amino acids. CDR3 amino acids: CASSIQPGVKAFF. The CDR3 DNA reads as TGTGCCAGCAGCATACAGCCCGGGGTGAAAGCTTTCTTT.

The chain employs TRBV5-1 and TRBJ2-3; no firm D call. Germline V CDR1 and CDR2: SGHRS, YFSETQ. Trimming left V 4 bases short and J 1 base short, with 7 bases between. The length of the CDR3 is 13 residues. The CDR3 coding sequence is TGCGCCAGCAGCGCCCCGGGCACAGATACGCAGTATTTT. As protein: CASSAPGTDTQYF.

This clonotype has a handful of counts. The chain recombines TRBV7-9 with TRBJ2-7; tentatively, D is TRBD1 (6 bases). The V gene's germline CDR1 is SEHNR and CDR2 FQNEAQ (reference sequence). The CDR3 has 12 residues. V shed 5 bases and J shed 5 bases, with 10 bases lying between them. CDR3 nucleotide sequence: TGTGCCAGCAGCCCACAGGGAGACGAGCAGTACTTC. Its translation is CASSPQGDEQYF.

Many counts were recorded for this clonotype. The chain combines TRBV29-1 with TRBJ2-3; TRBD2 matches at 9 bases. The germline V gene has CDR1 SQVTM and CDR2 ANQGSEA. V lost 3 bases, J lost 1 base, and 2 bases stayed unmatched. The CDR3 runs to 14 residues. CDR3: CSVEERGGTDTQYF. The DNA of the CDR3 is TGCAGCGTTGAGGAGCGGGGGGGCACAGATACGCAGTATTTT.

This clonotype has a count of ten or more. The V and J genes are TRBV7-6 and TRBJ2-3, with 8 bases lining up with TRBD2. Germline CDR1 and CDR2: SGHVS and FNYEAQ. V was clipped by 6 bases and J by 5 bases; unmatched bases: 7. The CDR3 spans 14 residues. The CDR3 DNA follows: TGTGCCAGCAGGAAGCGGGGGAAGGAAGATACGCAGTATTTT. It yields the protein CASRKRGKEDTQYF.

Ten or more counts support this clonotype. Here the CDR3 reads CASSPVGQVTYEQYF. CDR3 DNA: TGTGCCAGCAGCCCGGTGGGACAGGTAACCTACGAGCAGTACTTC. V is TRBV7-9 and J is TRBJ2-7; 8 nucleotides line up with TRBD1. Trimming at V came to 5 bases and at J to 2 bases, leaving 8 bases not matched to a gene. This CDR3 spans 15 amino acids. CDR1 and CDR2 (germline): SEHNR, FQNEAQ (reference sequence).

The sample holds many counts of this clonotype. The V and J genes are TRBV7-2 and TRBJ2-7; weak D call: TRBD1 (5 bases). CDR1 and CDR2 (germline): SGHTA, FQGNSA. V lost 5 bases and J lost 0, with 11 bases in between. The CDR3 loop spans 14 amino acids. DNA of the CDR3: TGTGCCAGCAGCCAAGGGGCAGTCTCCTACGAGCAGTACTTC. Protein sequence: CASSQGAVSYEQYF.

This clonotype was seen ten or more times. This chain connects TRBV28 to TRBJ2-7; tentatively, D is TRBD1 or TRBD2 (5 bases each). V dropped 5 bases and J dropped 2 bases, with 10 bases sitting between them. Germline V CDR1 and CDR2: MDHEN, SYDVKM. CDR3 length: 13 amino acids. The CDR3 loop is CASSGTATYEQYF. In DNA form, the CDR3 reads TGTGCCAGCAGTGGGACGGCCACCTACGAGCAGTACTTC.

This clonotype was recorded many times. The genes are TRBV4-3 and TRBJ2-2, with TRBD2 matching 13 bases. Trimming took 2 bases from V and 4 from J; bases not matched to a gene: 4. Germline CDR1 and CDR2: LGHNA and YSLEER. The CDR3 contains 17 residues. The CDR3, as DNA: TGCGCCAGCAGCCAACCCGGGACTAGCGGGATCACCGGGGAGCTGTTTTTT. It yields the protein CASSQPGTSGITGELFF.

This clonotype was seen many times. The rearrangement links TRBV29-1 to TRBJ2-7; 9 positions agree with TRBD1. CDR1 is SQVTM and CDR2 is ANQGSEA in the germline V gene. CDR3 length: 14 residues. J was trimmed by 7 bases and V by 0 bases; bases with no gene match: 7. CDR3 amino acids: CSVEDWGQGEEQYF. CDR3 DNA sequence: TGCAGCGTTGAAGATTGGGGACAGGGTGAAGAGCAGTACTTC.

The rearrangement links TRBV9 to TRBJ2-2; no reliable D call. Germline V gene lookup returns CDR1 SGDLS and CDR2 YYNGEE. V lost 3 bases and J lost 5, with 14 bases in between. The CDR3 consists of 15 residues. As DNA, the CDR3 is TGTGCCAGCAGCGAGGACCCCGTGTGGACCGGGGAGCTGTTTTTT. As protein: CASSEDPVWTGELFF.

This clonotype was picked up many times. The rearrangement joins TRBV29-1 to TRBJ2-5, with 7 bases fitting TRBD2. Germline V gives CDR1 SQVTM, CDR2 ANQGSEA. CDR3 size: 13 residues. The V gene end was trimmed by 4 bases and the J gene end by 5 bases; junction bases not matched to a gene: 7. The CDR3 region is CSVGGGSEETQYF. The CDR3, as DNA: TGCAGCGTTGGCGGCGGGAGTGAGGAGACCCAGTACTTC.

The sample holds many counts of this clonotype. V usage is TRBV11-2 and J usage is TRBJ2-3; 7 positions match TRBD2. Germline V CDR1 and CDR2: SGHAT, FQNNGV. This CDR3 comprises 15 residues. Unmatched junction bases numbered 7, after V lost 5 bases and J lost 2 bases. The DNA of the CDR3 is TGTGCCAGCAGCCAAGAGCGGGATTACACAGATACGCAGTATTTT. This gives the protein CASSQERDYTDTQYF.

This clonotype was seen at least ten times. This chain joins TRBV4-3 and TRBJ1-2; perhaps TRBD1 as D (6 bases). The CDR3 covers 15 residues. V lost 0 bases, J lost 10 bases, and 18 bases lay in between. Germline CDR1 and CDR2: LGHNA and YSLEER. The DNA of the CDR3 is TGCGCCAGCAGCCAAGAGAACAGGGCGTTGTTTGTCTACACCTTC. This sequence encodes CASSQENRALFVYTF.

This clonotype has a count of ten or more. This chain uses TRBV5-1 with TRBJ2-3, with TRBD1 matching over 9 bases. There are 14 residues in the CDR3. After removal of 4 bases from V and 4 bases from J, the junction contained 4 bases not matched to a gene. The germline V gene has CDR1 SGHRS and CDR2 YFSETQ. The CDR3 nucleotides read TGCGCCAGCAGCCCCGGACAGGGGCCAGATACGCAGTATTTT. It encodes CASSPGQGPDTQYF.

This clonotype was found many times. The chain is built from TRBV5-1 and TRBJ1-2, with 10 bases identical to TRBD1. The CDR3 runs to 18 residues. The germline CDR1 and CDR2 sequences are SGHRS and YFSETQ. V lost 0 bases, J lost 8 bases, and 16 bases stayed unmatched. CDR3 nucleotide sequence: TGCGCCAGCAGCTTGGCAGTGACAGGGGGCGAAGAAACCAAAGGCTACACCTTC. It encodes CASSLAVTGGEETKGYTF.

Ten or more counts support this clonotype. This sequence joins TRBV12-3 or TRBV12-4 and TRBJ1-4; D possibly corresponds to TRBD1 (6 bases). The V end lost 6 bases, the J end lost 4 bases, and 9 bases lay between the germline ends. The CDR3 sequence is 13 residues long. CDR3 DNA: TGTGCCAGCAGCGGACAGTTTAATGAAAAACTGTTTTTT. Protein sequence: CASSGQFNEKLFF.